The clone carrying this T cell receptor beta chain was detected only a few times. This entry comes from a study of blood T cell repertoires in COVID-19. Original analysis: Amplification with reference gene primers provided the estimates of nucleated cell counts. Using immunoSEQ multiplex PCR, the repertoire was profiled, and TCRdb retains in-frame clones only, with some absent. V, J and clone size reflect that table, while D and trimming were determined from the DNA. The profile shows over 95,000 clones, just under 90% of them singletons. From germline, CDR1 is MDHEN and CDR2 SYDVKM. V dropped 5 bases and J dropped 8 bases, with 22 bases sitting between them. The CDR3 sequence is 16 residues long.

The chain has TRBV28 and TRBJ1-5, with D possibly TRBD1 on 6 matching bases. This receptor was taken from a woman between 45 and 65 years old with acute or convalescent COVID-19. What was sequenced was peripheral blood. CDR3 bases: TGTGCCAGCAGTCAAGCCGGGACACGCGGTTGGAAGCCCCAGCATTTT. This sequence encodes CASSQAGTRGWKPQHF.